This TCR beta chain was profiled in a study of T-cell memory formation after mild COVID-19 (dated by TCRdb to about 2021). At the level of the whole study: TCR sequence clusters from the two donors were largely donor specific. In a couple of donors, T-cell clones that expanded and contracted after mild COVID-19 were tracked by sequencing TCRalpha and TCRbeta repertoires over time. The cohort was made up of two young adult volunteers, one female and one male, who were previously healthy.

Sequences MNHEY (CDR1) and SVGAGI (CDR2) are obtained from the germline V gene. Measured from the cysteine to the phenylalanine, the CDR3 is 15 residues long. The DNA shown is the 45-base CDR3, in frame from base 1. Germline trimming: 9 bases from V, 3 bases from J; junction bases outside gene matches: 12. Instrument used: Illumina NovaSeq 6000. TCRalpha and TCRbeta cDNA libraries were built by 5'RACE with constant-segment primers, adding sample barcodes and unique molecular identifiers. RNA was extracted from every sample with Trizol reagent. Amplification of the libraries took two PCR steps, and the second step added a second sample barcode plus Illumina TruSeq adapters. The libraries were sequenced on an Illumina NovaSeq using 2 x 150 bp paired-end reads. The authors' pipeline ran thus. Reads were demultiplexed and collapsed into UMI-guided consensus sequences with migec v1.2.7. Using mixcr v2.1.11, UMI consensuses were aligned to TRA and TRB V and J templates and then assembled into clonotypes. A clonotype was counted as expanded or contracted only when both edgeR and NoisET called the clonotype significant, with the noise models trained on biological replicates. edgeR calls used a false discovery rate-adjusted p below 0.01 and a log2 fold-change threshold of 1. As an exploratory analysis of dynamics, max-normalized trajectories of the 1000 most abundant clonotypes were examined by PCA with hierarchical clustering. Each responding clone was given a CD4 or CD8 phenotype based on the CD4+ and CD8+ repertoires, which had been sequenced separately. Starting from the raw public reads, TCRdb applied fastp trimming at Q25, assembled clones with MiXCR and retained in-frame beta chains. Merged by CDR3 protein, the rows form single entries marked with the most common genes and DNA. For this entry, the V and J calls and clone size follow TCRdb and not the study's own pipeline. For this sample there are more than 250,000 distinct CDR3 sequences; around 15% appear just once. Jointly, the top ten make up around a fifth of the sample.

Ficoll-Paque density gradient centrifugation was used to isolate PBMCs. Results the study describes overall, beyond this receptor: Some responding clones were detected in pre-infection memory, which suggested that pre-existing cross-reactive memory T cells had joined the SARS-CoV-2 response. The second-wave clones that peaked on day 37 were not confirmed to be SARS-CoV-2 specific. The study included only a couple of mild cases, and larger cohorts that include severe cases with pre-infection samples were judged to be necessary. Contracting CD4+ clones were found mainly in CM and EM memory subsets, while CD8+ clones were enriched in EMRA. Clones contracting from day 15 to 85 had balanced CD4/CD8 phenotypes, while a second wave expanding from day 15 to 37 was biased towards CD4+.

Note on this clonotype: Its antigen is currently not known. No quality values exist for individual bases; no much larger clone is one base distant.

The rearranged segments are TRBV6-5 and TRBJ2-7, with 9 junctional bases fitting TRBD2. The source of this sequence is a man between 18 and 35 years old who had mild COVID-19 (a few samples of this study predate the infection). The sample titles of this study are shuffled in the database, so cell type and time point are left out; the donor was told from shared clones. Specimen: PBMCs or a T cell subset sorted from them (not recorded which). The nucleotides read TGTGCCAGTAACCCCGCCAGCGGGGGGAACTACGAGCAGTACTTC. This codes for CASNPASGGNYEQYF.